Listed below are T cell receptor beta chains from one sample, sequenced in a study of T cell responses to AZD1222 COVID-19 vaccine. The protocol was immunoSEQ multiplex PCR, while the TCRdb copy is restricted to in-frame clones and leaves out a portion. The table shows 95,000 to 120,000 clones, with about nine tenths occurring only once. The sequencing used peripheral blood, collected on day 0 of MenACWY control vaccination. These receptors all come from an adult in good health. CDR3s include the opening cysteine and the closing phenylalanine or tryptophan. Each record gives: D gene, V gene, J gene, clone size, CDR3 DNA, CDR3 protein. A D gene is named only where the DNA matches it firmly. Only some rows state a clone size, as once, few, many or a class for expanded clones.

D: TRBD1; V: TRBV7-2; J: TRBJ2-1; size: .; DNA: TGTGCCAGCAGCAAGGACAGGTCCTACAATGAGCAGTTCTTC; CDR3: CASSKDRSYNEQFF
D: .; V: TRBV20-1; J: TRBJ1-6; size: .; DNA: TGCAGTGCTAGTACACATGGGTATTCACCCCTCCACTTT; CDR3: CSASTHGYSPLHF
D: TRBD1; V: TRBV11-1; J: TRBJ2-1; size: .; DNA: TGTGCCAGCAGCCCAGCAGGACAGGGGATGCATGAGCAGTTCTTC; CDR3: CASSPAGQGMHEQFF
D: .; V: TRBV14; J: TRBJ2-1; size: once; DNA: TGTGCCAGCAGCCAGGAGGGGGGGTACAATGAGCAGTTCTTC; CDR3: CASSQEGGYNEQFF
D: .; V: TRBV28; J: TRBJ2-1; size: .; DNA: TGTGCCAGCAGTTTATATCGAACGGGGGAGCAGTTCTTC; CDR3: CASSLYRTGEQFF
D: .; V: TRBV12-3/TRBV12-4; J: TRBJ2-1; size: .; DNA: TGTGCCAGCAAGTCTGACTACAATGAGCAGTTCTTC; CDR3: CASKSDYNEQFF
D: .; V: TRBV6-1; J: TRBJ1-1; size: .; DNA: TGTGCCAGCAGTGATTTGGGGCTCGGCCGGGGGGCTGAAGCTTTCTTT; CDR3: CASSDLGLGRGAEAFF
D: TRBD1; V: TRBV2; J: TRBJ2-7; size: .; DNA: TGTGCCAGCAGTAAGACAGGGGGCGAGGGCGAGCAGTACTTC; CDR3: CASSKTGGEGEQYF
D: TRBD2; V: TRBV2; J: TRBJ2-2; size: .; DNA: TGTGCCAGCAGTGATAAGCGGGAGAACACCGGGGAGCTGTTTTTT; CDR3: CASSDKRENTGELFF
D: .; V: TRBV19; J: TRBJ1-4; size: .; DNA: TGTGCCAGTAGTATCGTTCCGTTCGGGGGCGGAGATGAAAAACTGTTTTTT; CDR3: CASSIVPFGGGDEKLFF
D: TRBD1; V: TRBV27; J: TRBJ1-5; size: few; DNA: TGTGCCAGCAGTTTAGCAACAGGGGGAAGTCAGCCCCAGCATTTT; CDR3: CASSLATGGSQPQHF
D: .; V: TRBV5-1; J: TRBJ2-2; size: .; DNA: TGCGCCAGCCACCACTCGGACGGGAACACCGGGGAGCTGTTTTTT; CDR3: CASHHSDGNTGELFF
D: TRBD1; V: TRBV3-1/TRBV3-2; J: TRBJ2-7; size: once; DNA: TGTGCCAGCAGCCCCGGACAGGGCCCCTACGAGCAGTACTTC; CDR3: CASSPGQGPYEQYF
D: TRBD1; V: TRBV2; J: TRBJ1-4; size: few; DNA: TGTGCCAGCAGGGCCGGGACAGCAGAAAAACTGTTTTTT; CDR3: CASRAGTAEKLFF
D: TRBD1; V: TRBV6-1; J: TRBJ1-4; size: .; DNA: TGTGCCAGCAGACCCAACAGGGGTGGCGCGGAAAAACTGTTTTTT; CDR3: CASRPNRGGAEKLFF
D: TRBD1; V: TRBV19; J: TRBJ1-6; size: .; DNA: TGTGCCAGTAGTATAGGGGGACAGGGGGCTGAATCACCCCTCCACTTT; CDR3: CASSIGGQGAESPLHF
D: .; V: TRBV3-1/TRBV3-2; J: TRBJ2-7; size: .; DNA: TGTGCCAGCAGCCAAGAAGGCCCCGCACTCTCCTACGAGCAGTACTTC; CDR3: CASSQEGPALSYEQYF
D: .; V: TRBV5-1; J: TRBJ2-7; size: .; DNA: TGCGCCAGCAGCTTGTTGAACCAACAGGGCTACGAGCAGTACTTC; CDR3: CASSLLNQQGYEQYF
D: .; V: TRBV7-3; J: TRBJ2-3; size: .; DNA: TGTGCCAGCAGCTTAATCGGCACAGATACGCAGTATTTT; CDR3: CASSLIGTDTQYF
D: .; V: TRBV28; J: TRBJ2-3; size: .; DNA: TGTGCCAGCAGCTCCCCAGCTGGAGGGGGGGATACGCAGTATTTT; CDR3: CASSSPAGGGDTQYF
D: TRBD1; V: TRBV5-6; J: TRBJ1-1; size: .; DNA: TGTGCCAGCAGCTTGAGCTCGGACAGGGCCTTTTGGAGCACTGAAGCTTTCTTT; CDR3: CASSLSSDRAFWSTEAFF
D: .; V: TRBV7-8; J: TRBJ1-2; size: .; DNA: TGTGCCAGCAGCCCCCGGGTCCCAAGAGGGTATGGCTACACCTTC; CDR3: CASSPRVPRGYGYTF
D: TRBD1; V: TRBV7-9; J: TRBJ2-1; size: .; DNA: TGTGCCAGCAGCTTAGAAGGGACAGGGAATGAGCAGTTCTTC; CDR3: CASSLEGTGNEQFF
D: TRBD1; V: TRBV25-1; J: TRBJ2-7; size: .; DNA: TGTGCCAGCAGTGGACAGGGGGCCCTCTACGAGCAGTACTTC; CDR3: CASSGQGALYEQYF
D: .; V: TRBV11-1; J: TRBJ1-6; size: .; DNA: TGTGCCAGCAGCTTTAGGGGTAGGAATTCACCCCTCCACTTT; CDR3: CASSFRGRNSPLHF
D: .; V: TRBV11-2; J: TRBJ2-5; size: .; DNA: TGTGCCAGCAGCCCAGCGGGGACACGGGGCAGGACCCAGTACTTC; CDR3: CASSPAGTRGRTQYF
D: .; V: TRBV7-2; J: TRBJ1-2; size: .; DNA: TGTGCCAGCAGTCGCAGACCTGGCTACACCTTC; CDR3: CASSRRPGYTF
D: TRBD1; V: TRBV30; J: TRBJ1-2; size: .; DNA: TGTGCCTGGACCCTTGGGACAGGGGACGGCTACACCTTC; CDR3: CAWTLGTGDGYTF
D: .; V: TRBV12-3/TRBV12-4; J: TRBJ1-1; size: .; DNA: TGTGCCAGCAGTTTACAGGTCAACACTGAAGCTTTCTTT; CDR3: CASSLQVNTEAFF
D: .; V: TRBV13; J: TRBJ1-1; size: .; DNA: TGTGCCAGCAGAGACCCGGAGGGGAACACTGAAGCTTTCTTT; CDR3: CASRDPEGNTEAFF
D: .; V: TRBV24-1; J: TRBJ2-1; size: .; DNA: TGTGCCACCAGTGGACGCAGGGGATCCTACAATGAGCAGTTCTTC; CDR3: CATSGRRGSYNEQFF
D: .; V: TRBV7-3; J: TRBJ2-1; size: .; DNA: TGTGCCAGCAGCCCCCGTTTAGCTCAGCCCGGACAAGGAGAGCAGTTCTTC; CDR3: CASSPRLAQPGQGEQFF
D: TRBD2; V: TRBV5-1; J: TRBJ2-3; size: few; DNA: TGCGCCAGCAGGCCGGGACTAGTGAGCGATACGCAGTATTTT; CDR3: CASRPGLVSDTQYF
D: .; V: TRBV7-6; J: TRBJ2-2; size: .; DNA: TGTGCCAGCAGCTTAGCGCGTCTCGGTGCCGGGGAGCTGTTTTTT; CDR3: CASSLARLGAGELFF
D: TRBD2; V: TRBV28; J: TRBJ2-2; size: .; DNA: TGTGCCTCGACTAGCGGGGGGGCCGCGGTCGGGGAGCTGTTTTTT; CDR3: CASTSGGAAVGELFF
D: TRBD1; V: TRBV6-2/TRBV6-3; J: TRBJ1-1; size: .; DNA: TGTGCCAGCAGTCTTCACTTCCGGGACAGGGACAATGAAGCTTTCTTT; CDR3: CASSLHFRDRDNEAFF
D: TRBD1; V: TRBV5-1; J: TRBJ1-2; size: .; DNA: TGCGCCAGCAGTTACGGGACAGATTATGGCTACACCTTC; CDR3: CASSYGTDYGYTF
D: .; V: TRBV7-9; J: TRBJ1-1; size: .; DNA: TGTGCCAGCAGCTTAACCGGAACCCATAGGGACACTGAAGCTTTCTTT; CDR3: CASSLTGTHRDTEAFF
D: .; V: TRBV4-2; J: TRBJ1-4; size: .; DNA: TGTGCCAGCAGCCAAGATCCGGCAGGGGCGCGGGGTGGGGAAAAACTGTTTTTT; CDR3: CASSQDPAGARGGEKLFF
D: .; V: TRBV7-2; J: TRBJ2-2; size: .; DNA: TGTGCCAGCAGCTTTTCGACAGCGAACACCGGGGAGCTGTTTTTT; CDR3: CASSFSTANTGELFF
D: TRBD2; V: TRBV19; J: TRBJ2-1; size: .; DNA: TGTGCCAGTAGTATAGCGTCTAGCGGGTTATACAATGAGCAGTTCTTC; CDR3: CASSIASSGLYNEQFF
D: .; V: TRBV7-8; J: TRBJ2-2; size: .; DNA: TGTGCCAGCAGCTTAGACACCCTGAACACCGGGGAGCTGTTTTTT; CDR3: CASSLDTLNTGELFF
D: .; V: TRBV7-2; J: TRBJ1-6; size: .; DNA: TGTGCCAGCAGCTTAGACAGCTCCTATAATTCACCCCTCCACTTT; CDR3: CASSLDSSYNSPLHF
D: TRBD1; V: TRBV30; J: TRBJ2-7; size: .; DNA: TGTGCCTGGGGGTTGACAGGGGGCGGCTCCTACGAGCAGTACTTC; CDR3: CAWGLTGGGSYEQYF
D: .; V: TRBV24-1; J: TRBJ2-1; size: .; DNA: TGTGCCACCAGTGATGGATACAATGAGCAGTTCTTC; CDR3: CATSDGYNEQFF
D: TRBD1; V: TRBV14; J: TRBJ1-2; size: .; DNA: TGTGCCAGCAGCCAACTACAGGGGGCTAGCTACACCTTC; CDR3: CASSQLQGASYTF
D: .; V: TRBV19; J: TRBJ1-2; size: .; DNA: TGTGCCAGTAGCCCCGGGAGCCCGCACTATGGCTACACCTTC; CDR3: CASSPGSPHYGYTF
D: .; V: TRBV5-6; J: TRBJ2-2; size: .; DNA: TGTGCCAGCATCTTACGTTGGCAGGGGAACACCGGGGAGCTGTTTTTT; CDR3: CASILRWQGNTGELFF
D: TRBD1; V: TRBV7-2; J: TRBJ1-2; size: .; DNA: TGTGCCAGCAGCAAGCGGGACAGTCGAATCGGCTACACCTTC; CDR3: CASSKRDSRIGYTF
D: TRBD1; V: TRBV4-3; J: TRBJ2-2; size: .; DNA: TGCGCCAGCAGCCGCTATAGGACAGGGGGAGACACCGGGGAGCTGTTTTTT; CDR3: CASSRYRTGGDTGELFF
D: TRBD1; V: TRBV9; J: TRBJ2-1; size: .; DNA: TGTGCCAGCAGCGTGGTGGGACAGGGTGATAATGAGCAGTTCTTC; CDR3: CASSVVGQGDNEQFF
D: TRBD1; V: TRBV6-5; J: TRBJ2-7; size: .; DNA: TGTGCCAGCAGACCCGGGACAGGGCTCGAGCAGTACTTC; CDR3: CASRPGTGLEQYF
D: .; V: TRBV11-3; J: TRBJ1-1; size: .; DNA: TGTGCCAGCAGCCTGGGGGGGGAAAACACTGAAGCTTTCTTT; CDR3: CASSLGGENTEAFF
D: TRBD2; V: TRBV7-3; J: TRBJ2-5; size: .; DNA: TGTGCCAGCAGCCCCTTAACGCCCGGGGAGGGAAAGACCCAGTACTTC; CDR3: CASSPLTPGEGKTQYF
D: .; V: TRBV5-1; J: TRBJ2-7; size: few; DNA: TGCGCCAGCAGCTTGGGCAGGGTAAGAGACGAGCAGTACTTC; CDR3: CASSLGRVRDEQYF